A single TCR beta chain is shown here with its context. What it binds is not known. This entry belongs to a study of cytomegalovirus exposure and HLA in healthy donors. Overall study: In an earlier analysis, approximately 120 million unique TCR beta sequences were found from about 190 million T cells. Study findings and constraints: Analyses of presence/absence relied on an assumption of roughly uniform sequencing depth across donors. Accurate prediction of HLA-A and HLA-B alleles (for most subjects) was reportedly achieved from TCR beta sequences.

PCR was performed using 60 Vbeta and 13 Jbeta primers. Sequencing used immunoSEQ multiplex PCR; TCRdb keeps in-frame clones, though not all of them. The data show approximately 130,000 clones, more than 65% seen once. Sequenced: PBMCs. The receptor was derived from a man aged 50 or older in good health and CMV-seronegative.

The CDR3 bases are TGTGCCAGCACCACTTTGGGCCTCTCCCCCTACGAGCAGTACTTC. It yields the protein CASTTLGLSPYEQYF. This chain links TRBV7-2 with TRBJ2-5; D is unresolved. Matching the DNA end better, TRBJ2-7 makes the J call doubtful. CDR3 size: 15 residues. Germline-derived CDR1 and CDR2 are SGHTA and FQGNSA.